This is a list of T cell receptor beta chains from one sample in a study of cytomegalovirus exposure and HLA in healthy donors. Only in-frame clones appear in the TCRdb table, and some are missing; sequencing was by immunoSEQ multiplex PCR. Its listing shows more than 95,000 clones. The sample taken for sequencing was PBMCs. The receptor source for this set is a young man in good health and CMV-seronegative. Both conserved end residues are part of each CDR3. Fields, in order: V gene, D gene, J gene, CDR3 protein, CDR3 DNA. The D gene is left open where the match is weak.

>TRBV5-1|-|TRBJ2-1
CASSFGGEQFF
TGCGCCAGCAGCTTTGGCGGAGAGCAGTTCTTC
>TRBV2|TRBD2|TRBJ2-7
CASRQLAGGPSEQYF
TGTGCCAGCAGGCAACTAGCGGGAGGCCCCTCGGAGCAGTACTTC
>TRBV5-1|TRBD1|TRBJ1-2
CASSLGDRGAVGYTF
TGCGCCAGCAGCTTGGGGGACAGGGGGGCCGTTGGCTACACCTTC
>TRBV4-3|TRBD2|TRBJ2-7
CASSQDQSGSYEQYF
TGCGCCAGCAGCCAAGATCAGAGCGGGAGCTACGAGCAGTACTTC
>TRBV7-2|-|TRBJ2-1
CASLQGPLQFF
TGTGCCAGCCTACAGGGACCCCTGCAGTTCTTC
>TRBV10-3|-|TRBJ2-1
CAISVPEGRNSYNEQFF
TGTGCCATCAGTGTCCCGGAGGGGAGGAACTCCTACAATGAGCAGTTCTTC
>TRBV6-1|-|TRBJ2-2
CASRTVSVTGELFF
TGTGCCAGCCGGACAGTTTCGGTCACCGGGGAGCTGTTTTTT
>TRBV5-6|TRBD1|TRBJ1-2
CASSLAVDRTGLPQGYTF
TGTGCCAGCAGCTTGGCCGTGGATCGGACAGGGCTCCCACAGGGCTACACCTTC
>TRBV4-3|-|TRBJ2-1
CASSQEAGIGQFF
TGCGCCAGCAGCCAAGAGGCCGGGATAGGGCAGTTCTTC
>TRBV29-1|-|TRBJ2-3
CSVPRPNRDTQYF
TGCAGCGTTCCTCGCCCGAATAGAGATACGCAGTATTTT
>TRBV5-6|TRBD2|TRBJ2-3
CASSLERAGGSDTQYF
TGTGCCAGCAGCTTGGAGAGGGCGGGAGGGAGTGACACGCAGTATTTT
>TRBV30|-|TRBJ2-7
CAWSVESPEQYF
TGTGCCTGGAGTGTAGAGAGCCCCGAGCAGTACTTC
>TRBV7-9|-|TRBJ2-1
CASSMGPWGAGYNEQFF
TGTGCCAGCAGCATGGGTCCTTGGGGAGCGGGCTACAATGAGCAGTTCTTC
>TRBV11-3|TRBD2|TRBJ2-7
CASSQTSGSFTEQYF
TGTGCCAGCAGCCAGACTAGCGGGAGTTTCACCGAGCAGTACTTC
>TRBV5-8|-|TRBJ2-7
CASSLARRELSYEQYF
TGTGCCAGCAGCTTGGCCCGGAGGGAACTCTCCTACGAGCAGTACTTC
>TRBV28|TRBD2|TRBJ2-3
CASTPPGLAGAPSTDTQYF
TGTGCCAGCACCCCCCCGGGACTAGCGGGAGCCCCTAGCACAGATACGCAGTATTTT
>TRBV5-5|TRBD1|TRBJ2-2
CASSSSGQGLNTGELFF
TGTGCCAGCAGCTCCTCTGGACAGGGGTTGAACACCGGGGAGCTGTTTTTT
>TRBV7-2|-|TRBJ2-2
CASSPRVAETGELFF
TGTGCCAGCAGCCCTCGGGTAGCGGAAACCGGGGAGCTGTTTTTT
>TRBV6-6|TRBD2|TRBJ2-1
CASSYSRGRNHNEQFF
TGTGCCAGCAGTTACTCTCGCGGGAGGAATCACAATGAGCAGTTCTTC
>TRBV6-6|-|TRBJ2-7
CASSHAEYEQYF
TGTGCCAGCAGTCACGCTGAGTACGAGCAGTACTTC
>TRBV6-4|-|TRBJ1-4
CASSDSGEGKLFF
TGTGCCAGCAGTGACTCGGGGGAGGGAAAACTGTTTTTT
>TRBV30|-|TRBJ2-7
CAWSRGHATYEQYF
TGTGCCTGGAGTAGGGGACACGCGACCTACGAGCAGTACTTC
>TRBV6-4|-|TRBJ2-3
CASSVSESGTDTQYF
TGTGCCAGCAGTGTTAGTGAGTCCGGGACAGATACGCAGTATTTT
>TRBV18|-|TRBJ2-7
CASSQTTGSYEQYF
TGTGCCAGCTCACAAACAACCGGGTCCTACGAGCAGTACTTC
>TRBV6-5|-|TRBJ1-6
CASSTPGSPPLHF
TGTGCCAGCAGCACTCCGGGGTCCCCACCCCTCCACTTT
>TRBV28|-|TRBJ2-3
CASSHRAGLDTQYF
TGTGCCAGCAGTCACAGGGCTGGTTTGGATACGCAGTATTTT
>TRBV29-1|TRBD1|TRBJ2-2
CSVGTANTGELFF
TGCAGCGTCGGGACAGCGAACACCGGGGAGCTGTTTTTT
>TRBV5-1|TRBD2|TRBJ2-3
CASSLGPAGADTQYF
TGCGCCAGCAGCTTGGGTCCAGCGGGAGCGGATACGCAGTATTTT
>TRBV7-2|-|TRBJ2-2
CASSPLSRNTGELFF
TGTGCCAGCAGCCCTCTTAGTCGGAACACCGGGGAGCTGTTTTTT
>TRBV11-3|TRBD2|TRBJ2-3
CASSPGSFGTSGHTDTQYF
TGTGCCAGCAGCCCAGGCTCTTTCGGGACTAGCGGACACACAGATACGCAGTATTTT
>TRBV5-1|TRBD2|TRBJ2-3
CASSPGLASDTQYF
TGCGCCAGCAGCCCGGGACTAGCTTCAGATACGCAGTATTTT
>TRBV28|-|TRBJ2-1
CASRSQGSNEQFF
TGTGCCAGCAGATCTCAGGGTTCCAATGAGCAGTTCTTC
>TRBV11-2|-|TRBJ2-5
CASSLRETQYF
TGTGCCAGCAGCTTGAGGGAGACCCAGTACTTC
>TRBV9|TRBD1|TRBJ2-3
CASSAALFTTGVDTQYF
TGTGCCAGCAGCGCGGCTCTTTTTACGACAGGGGTGGATACGCAGTATTTT
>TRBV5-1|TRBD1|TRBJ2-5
CASSLVGTGQETQYF
TGCGCCAGCAGCTTGGTCGGGACAGGTCAAGAGACCCAGTACTTC
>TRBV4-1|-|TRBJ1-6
CASSPVGTRNSPLHF
TGCGCCAGCAGCCCTGTCGGGACACGCAATTCACCCCTCCACTTT
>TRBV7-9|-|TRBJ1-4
CASSFPFRTGEEKLFF
TGTGCCAGCAGCTTCCCCTTCCGGACTGGCGAGGAAAAACTGTTTTTT
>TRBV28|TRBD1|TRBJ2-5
CASSPRQGRGQETQYF
TGTGCCAGCAGTCCCCGACAGGGGAGAGGTCAAGAGACCCAGTACTTC
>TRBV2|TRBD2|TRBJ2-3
CATRRTSGRSATQYF
TGTGCCACTCGCCGGACTAGCGGGAGGAGTGCCACGCAGTATTTT
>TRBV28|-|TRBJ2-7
CASSPTAGRKQYF
TGTGCCAGCAGTCCAACGGCGGGGCGCAAGCAGTACTTC
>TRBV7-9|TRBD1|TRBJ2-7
CASSPTGGGEQYF
TGTGCCAGCAGCCCGACAGGGGGAGGGGAACAGTACTTC
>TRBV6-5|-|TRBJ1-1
CASRTPGGSEAFF
TGTGCCAGCAGAACACCCGGGGGGTCCGAAGCTTTCTTT
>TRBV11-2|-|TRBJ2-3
CASSFKTQYF
TGTGCCAGCAGCTTTAAAACGCAGTATTTT
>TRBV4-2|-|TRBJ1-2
CASSHIRGPSQGYTF
TGTGCCAGCAGCCATATCAGGGGACCCTCGCAAGGCTACACCTTC
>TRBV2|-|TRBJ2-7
CASSEAGRGWAYEQYF
TGTGCCAGCAGTGAAGCCGGCAGGGGATGGGCCTACGAGCAGTACTTC
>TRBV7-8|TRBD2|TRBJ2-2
CASIHPGREDTGELFF
TGTGCCAGCATCCATCCCGGGCGGGAGGACACCGGGGAGCTGTTTTTT
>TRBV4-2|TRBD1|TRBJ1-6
CASSQDWDRGVVPLHF
TGTGCCAGCAGCCAAGATTGGGACAGGGGAGTCGTTCCCCTCCACTTT
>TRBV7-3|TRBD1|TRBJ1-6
CASSFDRDSPLHF
TGTGCCAGCAGCTTCGACAGGGATTCACCCCTCCACTTT
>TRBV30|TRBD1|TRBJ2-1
CAWSPGTGRLYNEQFF
TGTGCCTGGAGCCCCGGGACAGGGAGACTCTACAATGAGCAGTTCTTC
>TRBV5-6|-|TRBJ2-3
CASSLEQGSTDTQYF
TGTGCCAGCAGCTTGGAACAGGGCAGCACAGATACGCAGTATTTT
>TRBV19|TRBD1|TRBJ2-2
CASAHRQGAGGELFF
TGTGCCAGCGCACATAGACAGGGGGCCGGCGGGGAGCTGTTTTTT